The entry that follows covers one TCR beta chain sequence. No antigen is known for it. Preparation of the TCRbeta library involved a method that used unique molecular identifiers. TCRdb re-derived calls from the PCR reads in MiXCR, one entry per CDR3 protein. The sample lists about 310,000 distinct CDR3 sequences, approximately 23% occurring once. The sample originates from a study of T-cell reconstitution after alpha-beta-depleted transplantation in children. Study-wide findings and caveats: Diversity of TCRbeta at day 60 was high in some patients, arising from surviving recipient T cells and thymic progenitors. About two months after transplant, alpha-beta T cells reportedly came from several hundred expanded graft clones.

The source is a male patient aged 5 to 17 who had a stem cell transplant for acute lymphoblastic leukemia, so the T cells may come from the graft donor. Sequencing used PBMCs, mostly from graft donor cells, obtained 180 days after TCRalphabeta/CD19-depleted stem cell transplant.

This CDR3 reads CSAHRTVQETQYF. The CDR3 DNA sequence: TGCAGTGCTCATCGGACGGTCCAAGAGACCCAGTACTTC. The rearrangement uses TRBV20-1 and TRBJ2-5, with D uncertain. The V gene lost 5 bases and the J gene lost 1 base, with 11 bases spanning the gap. Germline CDR1 is DFQATT and CDR2 is SNEGSKA (reference sequence). This CDR3 comprises 13 residues.